These T cell receptor beta chains were read from a single sample in a study of Ad26.COV2.S vaccination and SARS-CoV-2 variants. The repertoire was sequenced with immunoSEQ multiplex PCR; TCRdb's copy has only in-frame clones and lacks some. Of 300,000 to 400,000 clones listed, around nine tenths were seen once; the top ten hold roughly 3.6%. The sequencing used peripheral blood, collected in a trial of Ad26.COV2.S vaccine versus placebo. The receptors come from a person between 18 and 60 years old who received the Ad26.COV2.S COVID-19 vaccine or a placebo. Each CDR3 is given with its conserved first and last residue. The D gene is left open where the match is weak. Clone sizes are given selectively: once, few, many, or a class where the clone is expanded.

.	TRBJ1-5	.	TRBV12-3/TRBV12-4	CASSAGLGQPQHF	TGTGCCAGCAGTGCGGGCCTAGGTCAGCCCCAGCATTTT
.	TRBJ1-5	.	TRBV5-6	CASSLWGAKQPQHF	TGTGCCAGCAGCTTGTGGGGGGCGAAGCAGCCCCAGCATTTT
.	TRBJ2-7	TRBD1	TRBV6-5	CASSYGTDYEQYF	TGTGCCAGCAGTTACGGGACAGACTACGAGCAGTACTTC
.	TRBJ1-2	.	TRBV5-4	CASSKKDSQTYGYTF	TGTGCCAGCAGCAAAAAGGACAGCCAAACCTATGGCTACACCTTC
.	TRBJ2-2	TRBD2	TRBV3-1/TRBV3-2	CASSQGSSGGAFARELFF	TGTGCCAGCAGCCAAGGGTCTAGCGGGGGGGCCTTTGCTCGGGAGCTGTTTTTT
.	TRBJ1-3	.	TRBV19	CASIGGEGNTIYF	TGTGCCAGTATAGGGGGGGAAGGAAACACCATATATTTT
.	TRBJ1-6	.	TRBV5-5	CASSLVGVNNSPLHF	TGTGCCAGCAGCTTGGTAGGGGTTAATAATTCACCCCTCCACTTT
.	TRBJ1-5	TRBD1	TRBV3-1/TRBV3-2	CASSQGQGTAGNQPQHF	TGTGCCAGCAGCCAGGGACAGGGAACAGCGGGCAATCAGCCCCAGCATTTT
.	TRBJ2-7	.	TRBV5-4	CASSSGRSMSYEQYF	TGTGCCAGCAGCTCAGGACGGAGTATGTCCTACGAGCAGTACTTC
.	TRBJ2-2	TRBD1	TRBV27	CASSLERGLFGELFF	TGTGCCAGCAGTTTGGAAAGGGGGCTGTTCGGGGAGCTGTTTTTT
.	TRBJ2-7	TRBD2	TRBV6-2/TRBV6-3	CASSYSSTSGSFYEQYF	TGTGCCAGCAGTTACTCAAGCACTAGCGGGAGTTTCTACGAGCAGTACTTC
.	TRBJ2-1	TRBD1	TRBV10-3	CAISETDRGPDEQFF	TGTGCCATCAGTGAAACTGACAGGGGGCCCGATGAGCAGTTCTTC
.	TRBJ2-1	.	TRBV11-3	CASSPVGSNEQFF	TGTGCCAGCAGCCCAGTCGGCAGTAATGAGCAGTTCTTC
.	TRBJ1-1	.	TRBV19	CASNLGANTEAFF	TGTGCCAGTAATCTGGGGGCGAACACTGAAGCTTTCTTT
.	TRBJ1-1	.	TRBV5-1	CASSGRQGYGTEAFF	TGCGCCAGCAGCGGGCGGCAGGGGTATGGGACTGAAGCTTTCTTT
once	TRBJ1-2	TRBD1	TRBV30	CAWSVHGTGGGSAYGYTF	TGTGCCTGGAGTGTACATGGGACAGGGGGCGGCTCGGCCTATGGCTACACCTTC
.	TRBJ2-7	.	TRBV11-2	CASSPAASSEQYF	TGTGCCAGCAGCCCGGCGGCCTCTTCCGAGCAGTACTTC
.	TRBJ1-3	.	TRBV4-1	CASSQVQGTIIGNTIYF	TGCGCCAGCAGCCAAGTCCAGGGGACAATTATTGGAAACACCATATATTTT
few	TRBJ2-2	.	TRBV3-1/TRBV3-2	CASSRGRNSINTGELFF	TGTGCCAGCAGCCGGGGCAGAAACTCGATAAACACCGGGGAGCTGTTTTTT
once	TRBJ1-1	TRBD1	TRBV5-1	CASSSIRGRTEAFF	TGCGCCAGCAGCTCCATCAGGGGGAGGACTGAAGCTTTCTTT
.	TRBJ2-5	TRBD1	TRBV5-1	CASSLVGQGRYKETQYF	TGCGCCAGCAGCTTGGTAGGACAGGGGAGGTACAAAGAGACCCAGTACTTC
.	TRBJ2-7	.	TRBV6-5	CASSIRVTYEQYF	TGTGCCAGCAGTATCAGGGTCACCTACGAGCAGTACTTC
.	TRBJ1-6	.	TRBV2	CASKRDSSSYNSPLHF	TGTGCCAGCAAGCGGGACTCGAGCTCCTATAATTCACCCCTCCACTTT
.	TRBJ2-5	.	TRBV9	CASSPEGSQFWETQYF	TGTGCCAGCAGCCCGGAGGGATCCCAATTCTGGGAGACCCAGTACTTC
.	TRBJ1-2	.	TRBV4-1	CASSPRGGASYGYTF	TGCGCCAGCAGCCCCCGCGGTGGTGCCTCCTATGGCTACACCTTC
.	TRBJ2-5	.	TRBV29-1	CSVAGLETQYF	TGCAGCGTTGCTGGGTTAGAGACCCAGTACTTC
.	TRBJ1-1	.	TRBV5-6	CASSSVQAEAFF	TGTGCCAGCAGCTCCGTGCAGGCTGAAGCTTTCTTT
.	TRBJ2-1	TRBD2	TRBV4-3	CASSQEGVASGGPDNEQFF	TGCGCCAGCAGCCAAGAGGGTGTGGCTAGCGGGGGGCCCGACAATGAGCAGTTCTTC
.	TRBJ2-7	TRBD2	TRBV4-3	CASSQDPRGGYEQYF	TGCGCCAGCAGCCAAGACCCGCGGGGGGGCTACGAGCAGTACTTC
.	TRBJ2-7	.	TRBV28	CASSSFQGYEQYF	TGTGCCAGCAGTTCGTTCCAGGGCTACGAGCAGTACTTC
.	TRBJ1-2	.	TRBV7-2	CASSRTEGGYTF	TGTGCCAGCAGCCGAACGGAGGGAGGCTACACCTTC
.	TRBJ2-1	TRBD2	TRBV6-5	CASSLGTSGGEQFF	TGTGCCAGCAGTCTAGGGACTAGCGGGGGTGAGCAGTTCTTC
.	TRBJ2-1	.	TRBV28	CASSLGWQNEQFF	TGTGCCAGCAGTTTGGGATGGCAGAATGAGCAGTTCTTC
.	TRBJ2-7	.	TRBV6-2/TRBV6-3	CASSYSRAGYSYEQYF	TGTGCCAGCAGTTACTCGAGGGCCGGCTACTCCTACGAGCAGTACTTC
.	TRBJ1-2	.	TRBV5-6	CASSYSYARISANYGYTF	TGTGCCAGCAGCTACTCATATGCGCGTATCAGCGCTAACTATGGCTACACCTTC
once	TRBJ1-2	.	TRBV29-1	CSHLRPGGGYTF	TGCAGCCACCTTCGGCCAGGTGGCGGCTACACCTTC
.	TRBJ1-3	.	TRBV3-1/TRBV3-2	CASSSRAGSGNTIYF	TGTGCCAGCAGCTCACGCGCTGGCTCTGGAAACACCATATATTTT
few	TRBJ1-2	TRBD1	TRBV10-1	CASSVRTGGLNYGYTF	TGCGCCAGCAGTGTGAGGACAGGGGGCCTTAACTATGGCTACACCTTC
.	TRBJ2-3	.	TRBV19	CASRMGEPDTQYF	TGTGCCAGTAGGATGGGGGAACCAGATACGCAGTATTTT
.	TRBJ1-6	.	TRBV27	CASSDRQGWNSPLHF	TGTGCCAGCAGTGATCGACAAGGGTGGAATTCACCCCTCCACTTT
.	TRBJ2-4	.	TRBV3-1/TRBV3-2	CASSPPSIKNIQYF	TGTGCCAGCAGCCCGCCTAGCATCAAAAACATTCAGTACTTC
.	TRBJ2-3	.	TRBV21-1	CASSKRAAGDCTDTQYF	TGTGCCAGCAGCAAAAGGGCGGCAGGGGATTGCACAGATACGCAGTATTTT
once	TRBJ2-6	.	TRBV6-5	CASRSEGLGANVLTF	TGTGCCAGCAGATCGGAAGGGCTCGGGGCCAACGTCCTGACTTTC
.	TRBJ2-2	TRBD2	TRBV30	CAWNGDYLNTGELFF	TGTGCCTGGAACGGGGACTACTTGAACACCGGGGAGCTGTTTTTT
.	TRBJ1-1	.	TRBV5-4	CASSPGGSGTEAFF	TGTGCCAGCAGCCCCGGAGGGAGTGGGACTGAAGCTTTCTTT
.	TRBJ2-7	TRBD1	TRBV6-5	CASRPGQGLSEQYF	TGTGCCAGCAGACCAGGACAGGGGCTTAGCGAGCAGTACTTC
.	TRBJ2-3	.	TRBV21-1	CASSKKKGSGTDTQYF	TGTGCCAGCAGCAAAAAAAAGGGCAGCGGCACAGATACGCAGTATTTT
.	TRBJ1-1	.	TRBV19	CASSTLRGQDTEAFF	TGTGCCAGTAGTACCCTCCGGGGGCAGGACACTGAAGCTTTCTTT